This T cell receptor beta chain emerged from a study of blood T cell repertoires in COVID-19. Study at large: The analysed material was cDNA or gDNA that came from T cells, B-cell-depleted T cells, or PBMCs.

Germline V gene data show CDR1 as SGDLS and CDR2 as YYNGEE. This CDR3 region has 14 residues. The V segment lost 3 bases and the J segment 1 base; nucleotides outside the gene matches: 3. Using immunoSEQ multiplex PCR, the repertoire was profiled, and TCRdb retains in-frame clones only, with some absent. The profile shows tens of thousands of clones, 84% of them singletons. The chain joins TRBV9 to TRBJ1-2; 7 bases align to TRBD1. This receptor was obtained from a man in his fifties with COVID-19, enrolled during active disease. Material for sequencing was peripheral blood. The CDR3 reads CASSAGQNNYGYTF. The CDR3 DNA reads as TGTGCCAGCAGCGCGGGACAGAATAACTATGGCTACACCTTC.